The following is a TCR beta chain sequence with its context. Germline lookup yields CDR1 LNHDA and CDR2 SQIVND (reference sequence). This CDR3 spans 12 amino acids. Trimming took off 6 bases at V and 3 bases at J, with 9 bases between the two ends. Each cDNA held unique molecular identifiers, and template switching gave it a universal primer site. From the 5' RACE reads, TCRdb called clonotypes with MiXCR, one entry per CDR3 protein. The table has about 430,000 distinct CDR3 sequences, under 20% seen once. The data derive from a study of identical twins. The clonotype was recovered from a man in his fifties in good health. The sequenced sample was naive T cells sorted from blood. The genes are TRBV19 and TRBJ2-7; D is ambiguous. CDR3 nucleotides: TGTGCCAGTAGACATAGAGGCTACGAGCAGTACTTC. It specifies CASRHRGYEQYF. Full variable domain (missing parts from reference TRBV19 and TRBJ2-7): DGGITQSPKYLFRKEGQNVTLSCEQNLNHDAMYWYRQDPGQGLRLIYYSQIVNDFQKGDIAEGYSVSREKKESFPLTVTSAQKNPTAFYLCASRHRGYEQYFGPGTRLTVT.